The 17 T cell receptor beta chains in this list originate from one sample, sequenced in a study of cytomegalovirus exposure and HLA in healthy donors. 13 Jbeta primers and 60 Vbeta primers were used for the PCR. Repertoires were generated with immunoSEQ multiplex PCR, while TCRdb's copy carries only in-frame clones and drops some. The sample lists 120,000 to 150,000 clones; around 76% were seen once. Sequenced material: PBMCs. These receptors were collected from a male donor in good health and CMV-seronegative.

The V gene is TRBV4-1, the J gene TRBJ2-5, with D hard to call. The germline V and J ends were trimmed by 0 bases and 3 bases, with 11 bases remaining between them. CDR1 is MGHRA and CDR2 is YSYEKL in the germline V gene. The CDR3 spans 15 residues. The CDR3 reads CASSQDLQRKETQYF. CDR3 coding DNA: TGCGCCAGCAGCCAAGATCTTCAGCGAAAAGAGACCCAGTACTTC.

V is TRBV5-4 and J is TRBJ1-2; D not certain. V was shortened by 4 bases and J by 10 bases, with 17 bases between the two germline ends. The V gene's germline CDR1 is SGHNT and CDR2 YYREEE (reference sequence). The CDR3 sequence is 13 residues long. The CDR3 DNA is TGTGCCAGCAGCCCAAGGACGGGCGGGGACTACACCTTC. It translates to CASSPRTGGDYTF.

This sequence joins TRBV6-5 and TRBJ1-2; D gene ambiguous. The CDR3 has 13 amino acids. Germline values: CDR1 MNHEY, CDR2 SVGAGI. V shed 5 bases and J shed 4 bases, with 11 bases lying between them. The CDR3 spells CASSETVFYGYTF. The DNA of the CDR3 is TGTGCCAGCAGTGAAACTGTATTCTATGGCTACACCTTC.

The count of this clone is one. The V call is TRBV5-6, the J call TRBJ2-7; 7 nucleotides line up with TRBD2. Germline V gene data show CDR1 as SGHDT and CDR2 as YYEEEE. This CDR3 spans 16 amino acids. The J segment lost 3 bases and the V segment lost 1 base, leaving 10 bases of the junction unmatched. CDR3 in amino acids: CASSLMIAGVGYEQYF. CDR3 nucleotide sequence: TGTGCCAGCAGCTTGATGATTGCGGGAGTCGGCTACGAGCAGTACTTC.

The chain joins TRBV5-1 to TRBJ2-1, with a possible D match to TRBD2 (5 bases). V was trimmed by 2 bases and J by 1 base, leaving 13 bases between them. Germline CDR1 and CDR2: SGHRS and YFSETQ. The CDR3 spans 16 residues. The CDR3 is CASSFMSTGSYNEQFF. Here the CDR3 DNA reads TGCGCCAGCAGCTTTATGTCAACGGGATCCTACAATGAGCAGTTCTTC.

DNA of the CDR3: TGTGCCAGCACGGGGGGTAGCTCTGGAAACACCATATATTTT. The encoded protein is CASTGGSSGNTIYF. This chain joins TRBV27 and TRBJ1-3, with a possible D match to TRBD1 (5 bases). The germline gives CDR1 MNHEY, CDR2 SMNVEV (reference sequence). CDR3 length equals 14 residues. V gave up 7 bases and J gave up 0 bases, with 10 bases separating them.

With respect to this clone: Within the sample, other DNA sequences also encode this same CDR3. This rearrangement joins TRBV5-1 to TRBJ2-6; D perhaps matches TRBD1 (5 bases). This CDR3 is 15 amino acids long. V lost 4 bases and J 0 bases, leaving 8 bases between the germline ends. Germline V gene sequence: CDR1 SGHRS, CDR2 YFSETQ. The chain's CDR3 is CASSLGDSGANVLTF. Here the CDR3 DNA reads TGCGCCAGCAGCCTAGGGGACTCTGGGGCCAACGTCCTGACTTTC. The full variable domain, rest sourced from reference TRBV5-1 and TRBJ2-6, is KAGVTQTPRYLIKTRGQQVTLSCSPISGHRSVSWYQQTPGQGLQFLFEYFSETQRNKGNFPGRFSGRQFSNSRSEMNVSTLELGDSALYLCASSLGDSGANVLTFGAGSRLTVL.

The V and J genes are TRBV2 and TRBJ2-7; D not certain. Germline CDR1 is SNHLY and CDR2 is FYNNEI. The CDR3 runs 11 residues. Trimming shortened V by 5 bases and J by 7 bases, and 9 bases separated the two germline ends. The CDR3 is CASSPLREQYF. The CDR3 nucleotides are TGTGCCAGCAGTCCACTTCGGGAGCAGTACTTC.

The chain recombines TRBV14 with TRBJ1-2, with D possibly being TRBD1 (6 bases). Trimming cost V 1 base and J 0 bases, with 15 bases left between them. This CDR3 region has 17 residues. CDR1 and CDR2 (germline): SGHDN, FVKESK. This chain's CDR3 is CASSQGTRQEANYGYTF. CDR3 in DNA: TGTGCCAGCAGCCAAGGAACACGACAGGAAGCTAACTATGGCTACACCTTC.

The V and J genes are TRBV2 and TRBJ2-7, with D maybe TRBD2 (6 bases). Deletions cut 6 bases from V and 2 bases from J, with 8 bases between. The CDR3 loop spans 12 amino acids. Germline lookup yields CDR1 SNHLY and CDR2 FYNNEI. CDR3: CASSGGAYEQYF. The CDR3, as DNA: TGTGCCAGCAGCGGAGGGGCCTACGAGCAGTACTTC. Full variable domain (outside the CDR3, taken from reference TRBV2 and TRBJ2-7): EPEVTQTPSHQVTQMGQEVILRCVPISNHLYFYWYRQILGQKVEFLVSFYNNEISEKSEIFDDQFSVERPDGSNFTLKIRSTKLEDSAMYFCASSGGAYEQYFGPGTRLTVT.

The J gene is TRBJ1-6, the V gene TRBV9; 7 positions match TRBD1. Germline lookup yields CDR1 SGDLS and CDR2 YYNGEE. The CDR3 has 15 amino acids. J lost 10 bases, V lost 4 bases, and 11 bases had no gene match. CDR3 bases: TGTGCCAGCAGCTCCGCCGGGAGCAGGGGGTCACCCCTCCACTTT. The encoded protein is CASSSAGSRGSPLHF.

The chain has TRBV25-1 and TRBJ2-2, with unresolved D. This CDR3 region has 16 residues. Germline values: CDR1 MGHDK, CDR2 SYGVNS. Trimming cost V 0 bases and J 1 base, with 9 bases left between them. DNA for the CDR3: TGTGCCAGCAGTGAATATCGTCAGATGAACACCGGGGAGCTGTTTTTT. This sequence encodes CASSEYRQMNTGELFF.

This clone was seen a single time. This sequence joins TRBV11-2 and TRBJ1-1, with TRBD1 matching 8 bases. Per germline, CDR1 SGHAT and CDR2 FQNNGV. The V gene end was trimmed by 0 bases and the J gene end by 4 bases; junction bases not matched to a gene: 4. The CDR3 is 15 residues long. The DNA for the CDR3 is TGTGCCAGCAGCTTAGAGGGCCAGGGGGCCACTGAAGCTTTCTTT. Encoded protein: CASSLEGQGATEAFF. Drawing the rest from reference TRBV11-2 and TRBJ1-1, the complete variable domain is EAGVAQSPRYKIIEKRQSVAFWCNPISGHATLYWYQQILGQGPKLLIQFQNNGVVDDSQLPKDRFSAERLKGVDSTLKIQPAKLEDSAVYLCASSLEGQGATEAFFGQGTRLTVV.

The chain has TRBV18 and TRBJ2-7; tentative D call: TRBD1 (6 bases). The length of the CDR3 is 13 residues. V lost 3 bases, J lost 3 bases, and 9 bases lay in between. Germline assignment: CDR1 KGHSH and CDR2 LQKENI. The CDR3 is CASSPPDSYEQYF. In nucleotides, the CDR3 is TGTGCCAGCTCACCCCCGGACAGCTACGAGCAGTACTTC.

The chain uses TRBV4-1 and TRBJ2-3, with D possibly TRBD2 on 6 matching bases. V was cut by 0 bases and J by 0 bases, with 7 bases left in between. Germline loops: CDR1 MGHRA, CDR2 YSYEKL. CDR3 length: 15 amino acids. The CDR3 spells CASSQDRGSTDTQYF. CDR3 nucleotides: TGCGCCAGCAGCCAAGATCGGGGGAGCACAGATACGCAGTATTTT.

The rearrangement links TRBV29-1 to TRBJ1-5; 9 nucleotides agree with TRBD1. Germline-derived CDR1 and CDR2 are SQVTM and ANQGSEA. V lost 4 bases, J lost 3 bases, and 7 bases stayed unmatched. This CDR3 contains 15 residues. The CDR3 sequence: CSVGATGGPNQPQHF. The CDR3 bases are TGCAGCGTTGGGGCAACAGGGGGCCCCAATCAGCCCCAGCATTTT.

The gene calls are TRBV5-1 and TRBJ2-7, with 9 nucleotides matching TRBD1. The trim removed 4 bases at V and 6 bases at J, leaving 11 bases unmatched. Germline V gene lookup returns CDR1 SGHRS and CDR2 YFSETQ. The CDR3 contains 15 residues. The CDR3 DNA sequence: TGCGCCAGCAGCCCGCGACAGGGGGGCTTGACCGAGCAGTACTTC. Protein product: CASSPRQGGLTEQYF.